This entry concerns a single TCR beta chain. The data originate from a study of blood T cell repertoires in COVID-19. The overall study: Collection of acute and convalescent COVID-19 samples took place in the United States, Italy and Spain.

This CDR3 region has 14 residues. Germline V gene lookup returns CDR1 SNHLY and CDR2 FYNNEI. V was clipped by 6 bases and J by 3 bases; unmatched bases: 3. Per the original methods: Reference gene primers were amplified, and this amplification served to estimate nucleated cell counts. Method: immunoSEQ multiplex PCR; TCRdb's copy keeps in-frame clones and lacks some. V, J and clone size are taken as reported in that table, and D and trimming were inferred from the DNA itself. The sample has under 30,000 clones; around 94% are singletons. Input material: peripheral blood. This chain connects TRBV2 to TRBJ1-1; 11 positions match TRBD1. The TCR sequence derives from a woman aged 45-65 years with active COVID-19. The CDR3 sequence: CASRGGQGDTEAFF. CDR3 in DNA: TGTGCCAGCAGGGGGGGACAGGGGGACACTGAAGCTTTCTTT. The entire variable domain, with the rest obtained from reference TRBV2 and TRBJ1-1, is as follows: EPEVTQTPSHQVTQMGQEVILRCVPISNHLYFYWYRQILGQKVEFLVSFYNNEISEKSEIFDDQFSVERPDGSNFTLKIRSTKLEDSAMYFCASRGGQGDTEAFFGQGTRLTVV.